This T cell receptor (beta chain) was documented in a study of PD-L1 blockade in urothelial cancer. Synthetic analogs of TCR templates were spiked into every PCR. TCRdb's table, derived via immunoSEQ multiplex PCR, lists solely in-frame clones and lacks some. Among some 45,000 clones listed, about 88% were seen once. Time point in this sample: pretreatment peripheral blood. Deletions cut 4 bases from V and 3 bases from J, with 7 bases between. This CDR3 contains 12 residues. Germline CDR1 and CDR2: SQVTM and ANQGSEA. Source: PBMCs, taken around atezolizumab (anti-PD-L1) treatment. This TCR derives from a donor at least 40 years old with urothelial cancer. The chain uses TRBV29-1 and TRBJ1-5; no clear D. The CDR3 coding sequence is TGCAGCGTTGGCCAGGACAATCAGCCCCAGCATTTT. Protein sequence: CSVGQDNQPQHF.